Following are 31 T cell receptor beta chains from one sample sequenced in a study of T-cell reconstitution after alpha-beta-depleted transplantation in children. Construction of the TCRbeta library involved unique molecular identifiers. TCRdb re-analysed the PCR reads in MiXCR, keeping a single row per CDR3 protein. The table shows a few hundred thousand distinct CDR3 sequences, with 15% to 20% occurring only once. The sequencing used PBMCs, mostly from graft donor cells, collected 360 days after TCRalphabeta/CD19-depleted stem cell transplant. These receptors were obtained from a boy younger than two who had a stem cell transplant for Wiskott-Aldrich syndrome, so the T cells may come from the graft donor.

This clonotype turned up a few times. J is TRBJ1-1 and V is TRBV20-1; D call uncertain. V lost 1 base to trimming and J lost 7 bases, with 10 bases between them. In germline, CDR1 is DFQATT, CDR2 SNEGSKA (reference sequence). The CDR3 is 12 amino acids. CDR3 amino acids: CSARGLYLEAFF. The CDR3, as DNA: TGCAGTGCTAGAGGACTATACCTTGAAGCTTTCTTT.

The CDR3 region is CASSVGGVKTQYF. DNA of the CDR3: TGCGCCAGCAGCGTAGGGGGTGTGAAGACCCAGTACTTC. This chain joins TRBV5-1 and TRBJ2-5, with D possibly being TRBD1 (6 bases). The CDR3 consists of 13 residues. Trimming took 4 bases from V and 6 from J, leaving 13 bases between them. The germline V gene has CDR1 SGHRS and CDR2 YFSETQ.

This chain connects TRBV12-3 or TRBV12-4 to TRBJ2-2; no clear D gene. Trimming pared 7 bases from V and 6 bases from J, leaving 18 bases between. This CDR3 spans 15 amino acids. For the CDR3, the DNA is TGTGCCAGCAATCCCCGGTCGGAGCGTGCCGGGGAGCTGTTTTTT. This gives the protein CASNPRSERAGELFF.

This clonotype was seen a few times. The rearrangement joins TRBV11-2 to TRBJ1-1, with D possibly TRBD1 on 6 matching bases. The V and J ends lost 5 bases and 6 bases respectively, with 19 bases between them. The CDR3 loop spans 15 amino acids. CDR1 SGHAT and CDR2 FQNNGV come from the germline V gene. CDR3 sequence reads: CASSPLRGARSEAFF. The CDR3 coding sequence is TGTGCCAGCAGCCCCCTACGGGGGGCGCGTTCTGAAGCTTTCTTT.

This clonotype came up many times. The chain combines TRBV5-1 with TRBJ2-1; D remains ambiguous. Germline lookup yields CDR1 SGHRS and CDR2 YFSETQ. This CDR3 has 14 residues. Trimming removed 0 bases at V and 7 bases at J, with 11 bases between. The CDR3 DNA follows: TGCGCCAGCAGCTTGGGTGAGAGGCTGAATGAGCAGTTCTTC. Translation gives CASSLGERLNEQFF.

V and J are TRBV27 and TRBJ2-6; a weak D match, TRBD1 (6 bases). Germline values: CDR1 MNHEY, CDR2 SMNVEV (reference sequence). With 5 bases removed from V and 0 bases from J, the gap between germline ends came to 17 bases. The CDR3 has 18 amino acids. The CDR3 protein is CASSPRGILLSGANVLTF. The CDR3 DNA reads as TGTGCCAGCAGTCCCAGGGGAATTCTACTCTCTGGGGCCAACGTCCTGACTTTC.

In its sample, this clonotype was seen a few times. The chain recombines TRBV3-1 with TRBJ2-2; D gene unclear. Germline V gives CDR1 LGHDT, CDR2 YNNKEL (reference sequence). V gave up 4 bases and J gave up 8 bases, with 11 bases separating them. The CDR3 consists of 13 residues. CDR3 DNA sequence: TGTGCCAGCAGCCCCAGCAGGTTTGGGGAGCTGTTTTTT. This encodes CASSPSRFGELFF.

The chain is built from TRBV20-1 and TRBJ1-1, with D tentatively TRBD1 (6 bases). Trimming took 3 bases from V and 1 from J, leaving 12 bases between them. The CDR3 is made up of 14 amino acids. Germline V gene data show CDR1 as DFQATT and CDR2 as SNEGSKA (reference sequence). The CDR3 sequence is CSARTLGQNTEAFF. CDR3 bases: TGCAGTGCTAGGACACTGGGACAGAACACTGAAGCTTTCTTT.

The chain joins TRBV6-5 to TRBJ2-3; D is perhaps TRBD1 (5 bases). The CDR3 is made up of 12 amino acids. Per the germline V gene, CDR1 is MNHEY and CDR2 is SVGAGI. V shed 4 bases and J shed 7 bases, with 9 bases lying between them. The CDR3 reads CASSFRGNTQYF. In nucleotides, the CDR3 is TGTGCCAGCAGTTTTAGGGGAAATACGCAGTATTTT.

The chain has TRBV6-1 and TRBJ2-1; 9 nucleotides align to TRBD1. V dropped 4 bases and J dropped 1; count of bases not matched to a gene: 2. The CDR3 loop spans 15 amino acids. CDR1 and CDR2 from the germline V gene are MNHNS and SASEGT. CDR3 DNA: TGTGCCAGCAGTGCGGACAGGGGTTCCTACAATGAGCAGTTCTTC. It translates to CASSADRGSYNEQFF.

The genes are TRBV30 and TRBJ2-1; D unclear. V was trimmed by 2 bases and J by 8 bases, leaving 13 bases between them. The CDR3 is made up of 13 amino acids. CDR1 GTSNPN and CDR2 SVGIG come from the germline V gene (reference sequence). CDR3 sequence: CAWSPWTSDEQFF. As DNA, the CDR3 is TGTGCCTGGAGTCCTTGGACGTCCGATGAGCAGTTCTTC.

This clonotype was picked up a small number of times. V is TRBV20-1 and J is TRBJ2-3; TRBD2 agrees at 8 bases. Germline loops: CDR1 DFQATT, CDR2 SNEGSKA (reference sequence). Germline trimming cut 6 bases from V and 4 bases from J; bases unmatched to any gene: 3. CDR3 length equals 12 residues. This CDR3 reads CSATTSADTQYF. In DNA, the CDR3 is TGCAGTGCAACGACTAGCGCAGATACGCAGTATTTT.

In its sample, this clonotype was seen a few times. The CDR3 protein is CASRRSGTGDNEQYF. DNA of the CDR3: TGTGCCAGCAGAAGAAGCGGGACAGGGGACAACGAGCAGTACTTC. The V gene is TRBV2, the J gene TRBJ2-7; TRBD1 matches 10 bases. Germline loops: CDR1 SNHLY, CDR2 FYNNEI. The CDR3 is 15 residues long. V was clipped by 6 bases and J by 5 bases; unmatched bases: 10. Full variable domain (remainder filled in from reference TRBV2 and TRBJ2-7): EPEVTQTPSHQVTQMGQEVILRCVPISNHLYFYWYRQILGQKVEFLVSFYNNEISEKSEIFDDQFSVERPDGSNFTLKIRSTKLEDSAMYFCASRRSGTGDNEQYFGPGTRLTVT.

CDR3 sequence: CASSYSDRLLTGELFF. The CDR3 DNA reads TGTGCCAGCAGTTACTCGGACAGGCTCCTCACCGGGGAGCTGTTTTTT. The V and J genes are TRBV6-2 or TRBV6-3 and TRBJ2-2; 7 nucleotides agree with TRBD1. Germline V CDR1 and CDR2: MNHEY, SVGEGT. With V trimmed by 0 bases and J by 4 bases, 5 bases remained unmatched. This CDR3 spans 16 amino acids.

There are a few counts of this clonotype. This CDR3 reads CATSEAGPPGELFF. For the CDR3, the DNA is TGTGCCACCAGTGAAGCGGGACCCCCCGGGGAGCTGTTTTTT. This chain connects TRBV24-1 to TRBJ2-2; 7 nucleotides align to TRBD2. This CDR3 is 14 amino acids long. Trimming took 4 bases from V and 6 from J; bases not matched to a gene: 4. The germline gives CDR1 KGHDR, CDR2 SFDVKD.

This rearrangement joins TRBV5-1 to TRBJ2-2; 8 bases are shared with TRBD2. Trimming took 0 bases from V and 0 from J; bases not matched to a gene: 1. The CDR3 extends over 16 amino acids. The germline CDR1 and CDR2 sequences are SGHRS and YFSETQ. The CDR3 spells CASSLGLAPNTGELFF. In DNA, the CDR3 is TGCGCCAGCAGCTTGGGACTAGCGCCGAACACCGGGGAGCTGTTTTTT.

This sequence joins TRBV12-3 or TRBV12-4 and TRBJ2-7, with D hard to call. Trimming removed 3 bases from V and 5 bases from J, with 11 bases in between. The CDR3 is 13 amino acids. The CDR3 DNA reads as TGTGCCAGCAGTTTCTTCCCGACCAACGAGCAGTACTTC. Translation: CASSFFPTNEQYF.

The chain links TRBV29-1 to TRBJ2-7, with 10 bases identical to TRBD1. The CDR3 sequence is 14 residues long. CDR1 is SQVTM and CDR2 is ANQGSEA in the germline V gene. J was trimmed by 2 bases and V by 4 bases; bases with no gene match: 5. CDR3 amino acids: CSVVWDRGPYEQYF. In DNA, the CDR3 is TGCAGCGTTGTATGGGACAGGGGTCCCTACGAGCAGTACTTC.

This clonotype was detected only a few times. This sequence joins TRBV7-6 and TRBJ2-7; D assignment may be TRBD1 or TRBD2 (5 bases each). This CDR3 spans 14 amino acids. Trimming cost V 6 bases and J 4 bases, with 16 bases left between them. The germline V gene has CDR1 SGHVS and CDR2 FNYEAQ. CDR3: CASRRGVGEYEQYF. CDR3 DNA: TGTGCCAGCAGGAGAGGTGTAGGGGAGTACGAGCAGTACTTC.

This clonotype was seen just once. This sequence joins TRBV4-3 and TRBJ2-3, with 10 positions matching TRBD2. This CDR3 contains 17 residues. J was trimmed by 0 bases and V by 0 bases; bases with no gene match: 3. Looked up from germline, CDR1 is LGHNA and CDR2 is YSLEER. This CDR3 reads CASSQDSTSGSTDTQYF. The CDR3, as DNA: TGCGCCAGCAGCCAAGATTCGACTAGCGGGAGCACAGATACGCAGTATTTT.

This clonotype was seen only a few times. The chain links TRBV20-1 to TRBJ2-4; 7 bases are shared with TRBD2. The trim removed 5 bases at V and 0 bases at J, leaving 4 bases unmatched. The CDR3 length is 14 residues. Germline V gene lookup returns CDR1 DFQATT and CDR2 SNEGSKA (reference sequence). This CDR3 reads CSAGGVVAKNIQYF. The CDR3, as DNA: TGCAGTGCTGGGGGGGTAGTAGCCAAAAACATTCAGTACTTC.

The chain carries TRBV13 and TRBJ2-6; no definite D call. Trimming took off 5 bases at V and 0 bases at J, with 8 bases between the two ends. The CDR3 extends over 15 amino acids. Per germline, CDR1 PRHDT and CDR2 FYEKMQ (reference sequence). As DNA, the CDR3 is TGTGCCAGCAGCGGCAGAGGCTCTGGGGCCAACGTCCTGACTTTC. Residues: CASSGRGSGANVLTF.

This sequence joins TRBV4-1 and TRBJ2-5; D possibly matches TRBD1 or TRBD2 (6 bases each). There are 16 residues in the CDR3. Looked up from germline, CDR1 is MGHRA and CDR2 is YSYEKL. The V end lost 0 bases, the J end lost 4 bases, and 15 bases lay between the germline ends. DNA for the CDR3: TGCGCCAGCAGCCAAGATAGGGGGGCGGGGAGAGAGACCCAGTACTTC. Its protein product is CASSQDRGAGRETQYF.

This clonotype was counted a few times. The V and J genes are TRBV15 and TRBJ2-5; 11 nucleotides line up with TRBD1. J was trimmed by 5 bases and V by 0 bases; bases with no gene match: 8. Germline V gene data show CDR1 as LNHNV and CDR2 as YYDKDF (reference sequence). The CDR3 sequence is 17 residues long. CDR3 sequence reads: CATSRDERTGGRETQYF. The CDR3 DNA is TGTGCCACCAGCAGAGATGAGCGGACAGGGGGCAGGGAGACCCAGTACTTC.

V gene TRBV20-1 combines with J gene TRBJ2-2, with 11 bases fitting TRBD2. After removal of 3 bases from V and 5 bases from J, the junction contained 14 bases not matched to a gene. The CDR3 loop spans 18 amino acids. Germline assignment: CDR1 DFQATT and CDR2 SNEGSKA (reference sequence). The CDR3 DNA reads as TGCAGTGCTAGTAAGGCCCTCGGACTAGCGGGTTCTACCGGGGAGCTGTTTTTT. This encodes CSASKALGLAGSTGELFF.

The J gene is TRBJ2-1, the V gene TRBV29-1; D could derive from TRBD1 or TRBD2 (6 bases each). Germline lookup yields CDR1 SQVTM and CDR2 ANQGSEA. The germline V and J ends were trimmed by 1 base and 8 bases, with 21 bases remaining between them. There are 16 residues in the CDR3. The CDR3: CSVEGGARGPPHEQFF. CDR3 coding DNA: TGCAGCGTTGAAGGGGGGGCCAGAGGCCCGCCACATGAGCAGTTCTTC.

This clonotype was recorded a few times. The gene calls are TRBV5-6 and TRBJ2-1; tentatively, D is TRBD2 (6 bases). The germline V gene encodes CDR1 SGHDT and CDR2 YYEEEE. The CDR3 contains 11 residues. V dropped 3 bases and J dropped 9 bases, with 7 bases sitting between them. The CDR3 here is CASSWGVEQFF. The CDR3 DNA follows: TGTGCCAGCAGCTGGGGGGTTGAGCAGTTCTTC. Based on the CDR3 plus reference TRBV5-6 and TRBJ2-1, the full variable domain is DAGVTQSPTHLIKTRGQQVTLRCSPKSGHDTVSWYQQALGQGPQFIFQYYEEEERQRGNFPDRFSGHQFPNYSSELNVNALLLGDSALYLCASSWGVEQFFGPGTRLTVL.

The rearrangement uses TRBV6-1 and TRBJ1-5, with D uncertain. Looked up from germline, CDR1 is MNHNS and CDR2 is SASEGT. Trimming cost V 1 base and J 7 bases, with 11 bases left between them. The length of the CDR3 is 14 residues. CDR3 sequence reads: CASSEGSRVQPQHF. In DNA form, the CDR3 reads TGTGCCAGCAGTGAAGGTTCTAGGGTCCAGCCCCAGCATTTT.

This clonotype turned up a few times. The chain uses TRBV4-1 and TRBJ2-3, with D possibly matching TRBD2 (6 bases). Germline V gives CDR1 MGHRA, CDR2 YSYEKL. V lost 5 bases and J lost 5, with 11 bases in between. This CDR3 has 13 residues. The CDR3 reads CASSGGLGDTQYF. CDR3 DNA sequence: TGCGCCAGCAGCGGGGGGTTGGGAGATACGCAGTATTTT.

This clonotype has more than one count but fewer than ten. This sequence joins TRBV4-1 and TRBJ2-7; no definite D call. CDR1 is MGHRA, CDR2 YSYEKL, per germline. CDR3 length: 13 residues. V dropped 4 bases and J dropped 9 bases, with 16 bases sitting between them. This CDR3 is CASSPTLLRVQYF. The CDR3 DNA sequence: TGCGCCAGCAGCCCGACTTTGCTACGAGTGCAGTACTTC.

This clonotype was seen only a few times. The J gene is TRBJ2-1, the V gene TRBV29-1; TRBD2 agrees at 9 bases. J gave up 0 bases and V 0 bases, and 12 bases lay outside the gene matches. The germline V gene has CDR1 SQVTM and CDR2 ANQGSEA. This CDR3 has 19 residues. The CDR3 bases are TGCAGCGTTGAAGATACGAGGCTAGCGGGACGTCGCTCCTACAATGAGCAGTTCTTC. This gives the protein CSVEDTRLAGRRSYNEQFF.